The entry below gives a single T cell receptor beta chain sequence along with its context. This CDR3 contains 14 residues. The germline V gene has CDR1 SQVTM and CDR2 ANQGSEA. J lost 3 bases, V lost 2 bases, and 1 base had no gene match. The entry originates in a study of OX40 agonist ivuxolimab in advanced cancers. This table comes from immunoSEQ multiplex PCR, and its TCRdb copy is limited to in-frame clones, with some not included. The table shows approximately 14,000 clones, with roughly 84% occurring only once. Autoimmune disease history or systemic immunosuppression disqualified patients. Sampling of blood occurred at baseline, cycle 4 day 1, and cycle 7 day 1.

The specimen was CD4+ or CD8+ T cells sorted from blood, collected in a trial of the OX40 agonist ivuxolimab. This chain uses TRBV29-1 with TRBJ2-1, with 10 nucleotides matching TRBD2. The sequence was obtained from an adult with an advanced solid tumor such as melanoma, head and neck, liver or kidney cancer. The CDR3: CSVETSGVYNEQFF. DNA of the CDR3: TGCAGCGTTGAAACTAGCGGGGTCTACAATGAGCAGTTCTTC.